This T cell receptor beta chain was sequenced during a study of blood T cell repertoires in COVID-19. Study members were between roughly 18 and 100 years old and lived in 24 US regions. Germline CDR1 and CDR2: KGHSH and LQKENI. This CDR3 comprises 14 residues. Trimming cost V 6 bases and J 5 bases, with 16 bases left between them. Original data processing: Reference gene primer amplification gave estimated nucleated cell counts. Sequenced by immunoSEQ multiplex PCR; TCRdb stores in-frame clones only, minus some. V, J and clone size reflect that table, while D and trimming were determined from the DNA. The table shows about 200,000 clones, with around 89% occurring only once. This clone appeared a single time.

The sequencing input was PBMCs or T cells enriched from blood (not recorded which). The chain recombines TRBV18 with TRBJ2-5, with D possibly matching TRBD2 (5 bases). This sequence originates from a woman aged 18-30 years who had recovered from COVID-19. DNA for the CDR3: TGTGCCAGCTCCCCGGAGCTAGCAGAGGAGACCCAGTACTTC. This translates into CASSPELAEETQYF.